This paragraph reports one T cell receptor (beta chain). These data come from a study of control samples from healthy donors and cancer patients. The germline V gene has CDR1 SGHNT and CDR2 YYREEE (reference sequence). Trimming took off 0 bases at V and 2 bases at J, with 8 bases between the two ends. The CDR3 has 14 amino acids. The protocol was immunoSEQ multiplex PCR, while the TCRdb copy is restricted to in-frame clones and leaves out a portion. The sample has about 190,000 clones. The sequence came from a young woman in good health. Sequenced: blood. The chain has TRBV5-4 and TRBJ1-1; D remains ambiguous. The CDR3 region has the DNA TGTGCCAGCAGCTTGGGAGGAGTAAACACTGAAGCTTTCTTT. Translation: CASSLGGVNTEAFF.